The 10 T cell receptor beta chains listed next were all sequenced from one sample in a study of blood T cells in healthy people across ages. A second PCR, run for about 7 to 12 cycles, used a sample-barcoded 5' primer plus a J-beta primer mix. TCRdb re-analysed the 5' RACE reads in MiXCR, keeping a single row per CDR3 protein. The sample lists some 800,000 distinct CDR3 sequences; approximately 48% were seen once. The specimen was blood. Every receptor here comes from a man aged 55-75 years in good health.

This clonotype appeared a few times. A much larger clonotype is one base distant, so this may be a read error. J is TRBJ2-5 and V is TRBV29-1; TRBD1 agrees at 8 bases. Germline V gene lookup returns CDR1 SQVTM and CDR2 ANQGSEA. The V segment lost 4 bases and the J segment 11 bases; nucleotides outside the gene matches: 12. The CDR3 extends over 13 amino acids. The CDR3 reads CSVARTGSHEQYF. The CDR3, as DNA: TGCAGCGTTGCCCGGACAGGGTCGCATGAGCAGTACTTC.

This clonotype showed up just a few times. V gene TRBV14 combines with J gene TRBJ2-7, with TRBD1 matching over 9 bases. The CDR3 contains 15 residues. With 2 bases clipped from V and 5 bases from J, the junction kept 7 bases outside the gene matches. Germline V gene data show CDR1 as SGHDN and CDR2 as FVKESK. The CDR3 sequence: CASSQSGTGIHEQYF. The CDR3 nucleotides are TGTGCCAGCAGCCAATCCGGGACAGGGATCCACGAGCAGTACTTC. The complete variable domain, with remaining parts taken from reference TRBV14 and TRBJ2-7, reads EAGVTQFPSHSVIEKGQTVTLRCDPISGHDNLYWYRRVMGKEIKFLLHFVKESKQDESGMPNNRFLAERTGGTYSTLKVQPAELEDSGVYFCASSQSGTGIHEQYFGPGTRLTVT.

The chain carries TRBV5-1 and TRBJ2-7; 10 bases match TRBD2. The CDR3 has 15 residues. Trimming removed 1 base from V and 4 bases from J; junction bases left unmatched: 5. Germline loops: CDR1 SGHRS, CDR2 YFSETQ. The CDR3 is CASSLHSGGDYEQYF. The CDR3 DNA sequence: TGCGCCAGCAGCTTGCACAGCGGGGGGGATTACGAGCAGTACTTC.

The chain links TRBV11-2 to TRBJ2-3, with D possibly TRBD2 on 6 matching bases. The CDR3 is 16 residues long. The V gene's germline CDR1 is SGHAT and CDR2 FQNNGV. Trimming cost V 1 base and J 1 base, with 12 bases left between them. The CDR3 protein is CASSLVLAYGTDTQYF. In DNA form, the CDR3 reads TGTGCCAGCAGCTTAGTACTAGCATACGGCACAGATACGCAGTATTTT.

CDR3 residues: CAIKRQGAPRGEQFF. The CDR3 bases are TGTGCCATCAAGCGACAGGGGGCGCCCAGGGGTGAGCAGTTCTTC. The chain carries TRBV19 and TRBJ2-1; 10 bases agree with TRBD1. This CDR3 comprises 15 residues. Trimming cost V 10 bases and J 9 bases; bases outside gene matches: 15. Germline values: CDR1 LNHDA, CDR2 SQIVND (reference sequence). Complete variable domain (other parts from reference TRBV19 and TRBJ2-1): DGGITQSPKYLFRKEGQNVTLSCEQNLNHDAMYWYRQDPGQGLRLIYYSQIVNDFQKGDIAEGYSVSREKKESFPLTVTSAQKNPTAFYLCAIKRQGAPRGEQFFGPGTRLTVL.

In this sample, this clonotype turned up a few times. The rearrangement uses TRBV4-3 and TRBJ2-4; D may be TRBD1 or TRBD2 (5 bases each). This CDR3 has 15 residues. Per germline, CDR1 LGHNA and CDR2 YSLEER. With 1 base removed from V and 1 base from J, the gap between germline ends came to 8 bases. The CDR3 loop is CASSQVGDAKNIQYF. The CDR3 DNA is TGCGCCAGCAGCCAAGTTGGGGACGCCAAAAACATTCAGTACTTC.

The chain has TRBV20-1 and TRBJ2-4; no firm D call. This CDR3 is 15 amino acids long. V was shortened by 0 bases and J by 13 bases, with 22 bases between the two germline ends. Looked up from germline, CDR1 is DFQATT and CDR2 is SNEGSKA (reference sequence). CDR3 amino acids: CSARDLTRPPGEQYF. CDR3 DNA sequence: TGCAGTGCTAGAGATCTCACGCGCCCGCCGGGTGAGCAGTACTTC.

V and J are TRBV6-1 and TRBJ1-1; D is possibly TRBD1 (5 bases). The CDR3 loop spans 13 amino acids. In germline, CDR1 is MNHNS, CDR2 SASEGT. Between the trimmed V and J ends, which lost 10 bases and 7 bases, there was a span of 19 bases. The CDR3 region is CAITGPFRGEAFF. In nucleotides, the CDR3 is TGTGCCATCACAGGCCCCTTTCGGGGTGAAGCTTTCTTT.

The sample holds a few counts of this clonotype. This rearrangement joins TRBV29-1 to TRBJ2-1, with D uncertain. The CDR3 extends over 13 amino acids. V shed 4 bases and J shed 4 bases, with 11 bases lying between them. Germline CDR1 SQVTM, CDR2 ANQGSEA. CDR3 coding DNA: TGCAGCGTTGCCCCTGACAAGTACAATGAGCAGTTCTTC. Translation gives CSVAPDKYNEQFF.

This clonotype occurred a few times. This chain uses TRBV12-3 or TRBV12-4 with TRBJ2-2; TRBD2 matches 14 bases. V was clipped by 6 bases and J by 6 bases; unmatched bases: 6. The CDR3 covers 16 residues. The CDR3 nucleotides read TGTGCCAGCAGCCGAGGACTAGCGGGAGGACCCGGGGAGCTGTTTTTT. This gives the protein CASSRGLAGGPGELFF.